This section outlines one T cell receptor (beta chain) sequence together with its context. The antigen is undetermined. The source of the sample is a study of post-analysis software for immune sequencing data. Overall study: The courses of disease that were included comprised relapsing-remitting, secondary progressive and progressive-relapsing multiple sclerosis. Whole-study results and caveats: When compared against controls, multiple sclerosis patients showed significantly lower normalized Chao1 diversity. Co-batched samples clustered tightly together by F measure. Included in a set of 5 or 6 TRBV segments more frequent in patients than controls were TRBV5-6, TRBV5-1 and TRBV20-1.

Prepared TCR beta cDNA libraries contained unique molecular identifiers. Roughly 500,000 cDNA molecules were recovered from an input of 1 to 10 million T cells. TCRdb itself ran the PCR reads through MiXCR, one entry per CDR3 protein. The sample has around 710,000 distinct CDR3 sequences; 46% are singletons. Trimming removed 3 bases at V and 1 base at J, with 12 bases between. The CDR3 sequence is 15 residues long. The TCR originated in a girl between 5 and 17 years old with multiple sclerosis. The chain combines TRBV12-3 or TRBV12-4 with TRBJ1-2, with D unresolved. Sequencing input: blood. The CDR3 loop reads CASSLVSYGNYGYTF. CDR3 sequence (DNA): TGTGCCAGCAGTTTGGTGTCGTACGGTAACTATGGCTACACCTTC.